The 25 T cell receptor beta chains below all came from one sample that was sequenced in a study of shared clonotypes between healthy human individuals (dated by TCRdb to 2018 to 2021). The method was the immunoSEQ multiplex PCR assay. TCRdb limited this immuneACCESS table to in-frame rearrangements with V and J called. A share of clones is missing; checked studies link under half to unresolved V genes, and the rest is unexplained. The sample table records 2 million to 3 million clones; 93% of these occur just once. The ten largest clones add up to approximately 0.36% of the sample. Source material: naive CD4+ T cells from PBMCs. Explained via the paper, the cell subset or site label denotes: CD45RA+ positively selected. The receptors were gathered from a young man in good health. Some clones in this sample may be carry-over from other donors' samples.

CDR3 sequence reads: CASSLGPQGHQPQHF. The CDR3 region has the DNA TGTGCCAGCAGCTTGGGCCCCCAAGGGCATCAGCCCCAGCATTTT. The chain joins TRBV5-4 to TRBJ1-5; D gene ambiguous. Between the trimmed V and J ends, which lost 0 bases and 5 bases, there was a span of 12 bases. In germline, CDR1 is SGHNT, CDR2 YYREEE (reference sequence). CDR3 length: 15 residues.

This chain links TRBV7-9 with TRBJ2-2; 11 bases map to TRBD1. The CDR3 extends over 16 amino acids. The V and J ends lost 5 bases and 4 bases, in that order; junction bases with no gene match: 6. Germline loops: CDR1 SEHNR, CDR2 FQNEAQ (reference sequence). The CDR3 reads CASSPGQGAVTGELFF. DNA of the CDR3: TGTGCCAGCAGCCCAGGACAGGGGGCAGTCACCGGGGAGCTGTTTTTT.

This sequence joins TRBV9 and TRBJ1-6; D might be TRBD1 (6 bases). Germline V lookup: CDR1 SGDLS, CDR2 YYNGEE. Between the trimmed V and J ends, which lost 0 bases and 10 bases, there was a span of 14 bases. There are 15 residues in the CDR3. In nucleotides, the CDR3 is TGTGCCAGCAGCGTAGGTCAAGGGGGGATGTCACCCCTCCACTTT. Amino acid sequence: CASSVGQGGMSPLHF.

This chain links TRBV6-5 with TRBJ1-5, with D possibly matching TRBD1 (6 bases). The CDR3 totals 15 residues. In germline, CDR1 is MNHEY, CDR2 SVGAGI. Trimming took 0 bases from V and 6 from J, leaving 12 bases between them. CDR3 sequence reads: CASSYSPGVGQPQHF. CDR3 sequence (DNA): TGTGCCAGCAGTTACTCTCCAGGGGTAGGTCAGCCCCAGCATTTT.

The CDR3 nucleotides read TGTGCCAGCAGCTCACAGGGGATCCAAGAGACCCAGTACTTC. Translation gives CASSSQGIQETQYF. The chain uses TRBV7-7 and TRBJ2-5, with TRBD1 matching over 7 bases. The junction had 3 bases not matched to a gene; V was cut back by 4 bases and J by 1 base. This CDR3 spans 14 amino acids. CDR1 is SSHAT and CDR2 is FNYEAQ in the germline V gene (reference sequence).

J is TRBJ2-6 and V is TRBV9; TRBD2 might be the D (5 bases). CDR1 is SGDLS, CDR2 YYNGEE, per germline. Trimming pared 5 bases from V and 2 bases from J, leaving 11 bases between. This CDR3 is 15 amino acids long. CDR3 in DNA: TGTGCCAGCAGGCATTGGAGGCCTGGGGCCAACGTCCTGACTTTC. Encoded protein: CASRHWRPGANVLTF. The full variable domain, rest sourced from reference TRBV9 and TRBJ2-6, is DSGVTQTPKHLITATGQRVTLRCSPRSGDLSVYWYQQSLDQGLQFLIQYYNGEERAKGNILERFSAQQFPDLHSELNLSSLELGDSALYFCASRHWRPGANVLTFGAGSRLTVL.

The V and J genes are TRBV10-3 and TRBJ1-3; 7 positions agree with TRBD1. The CDR3 has 15 amino acids. Germline trimming cut 10 bases from V and 0 bases from J; bases unmatched to any gene: 9. Germline V gives CDR1 ENHRY, CDR2 SYGVKD. As DNA, the CDR3 is TGTGCCACGACGGGACAGACCTTCTCTGGAAACACCATATATTTT. Translated: CATTGQTFSGNTIYF.

This clone is a singleton in its sample. The same CDR3 arises from other DNA sequences in this sample as well. This chain connects TRBV5-4 to TRBJ2-1; 13 bases agree with TRBD2. The length of the CDR3 is 15 residues. Germline CDR1 SGHNT, CDR2 YYREEE (reference sequence). V shed 4 bases, J shed 6 bases, and the junction held 4 bases outside the gene matches. The CDR3 loop is CASSPGTSGANEQFF. CDR3 nucleotides: TGTGCCAGCAGCCCCGGGACTAGCGGGGCCAATGAGCAGTTCTTC. The full variable domain, with the rest looked up from reference TRBV5-4 and TRBJ2-1, is ETGVTQSPTHLIKTRGQQVTLRCSSQSGHNTVSWYQQALGQGPQFIFQYYREEENGRGNFPPRFSGLQFPNYSSELNVNALELDDSALYLCASSPGTSGANEQFFGPGTRLTVL.

The chain recombines TRBV28 with TRBJ1-2; D ambiguous. CDR3 length equals 12 residues. Trimming shortened V by 3 bases and J by 6 bases, and 8 bases separated the two germline ends. Germline-derived CDR1 and CDR2 are MDHEN and SYDVKM. The DNA for the CDR3 is TGTGCCAGCAGTTTCCTTTACAATGGCTACACCTTC. Encoded protein: CASSFLYNGYTF.

This clone was found once. The chain combines TRBV9 with TRBJ2-3; the match to TRBD2 covers 7 bases. Trimming cost V 4 bases and J 4 bases; bases outside gene matches: 9. CDR1 is SGDLS and CDR2 is YYNGEE in the germline V gene. The CDR3 contains 15 residues. The CDR3 nucleotides are TGTGCCAGCAGCAACAGAGGGGACTATTCAGATACGCAGTATTTT. Encoded protein: CASSNRGDYSDTQYF.

The chain couples TRBV4-3 to TRBJ2-5; D is uncertain. V was clipped by 0 bases and J by 4 bases, with 12 bases between them. The CDR3 is 15 residues long. The germline V gene has CDR1 LGHNA and CDR2 YSLEER. The CDR3 region is CASSQEGHTGETQYF. The DNA of the CDR3 is TGCGCCAGCAGCCAAGAGGGCCACACCGGAGAGACCCAGTACTTC.

This clone was counted once. The chain is built from TRBV2 and TRBJ2-1; D gene ambiguous. The CDR3 length is 15 residues. CDR1 and CDR2 from the germline V gene are SNHLY and FYNNEI. The V gene lost 6 bases and the J gene lost 0 bases, with 12 bases spanning the gap. The CDR3 sequence is CASRTPRYSYNEQFF. CDR3 nucleotide sequence: TGTGCCAGCAGGACCCCTCGATACTCCTACAATGAGCAGTTCTTC.

The chain has TRBV2 and TRBJ1-4; TRBD1 is a possible D gene (5 bases). Trimming cost V 10 bases and J 8 bases, with 14 bases left between them. This CDR3 contains 12 residues. CDR1 is SNHLY, CDR2 FYNNEI, per germline. This CDR3 is CATSPTVEKLFF. CDR3 bases: TGTGCCACCTCACCGACAGTCGAAAAACTGTTTTTT.

The V call is TRBV2, the J call TRBJ2-7; D remains unclear. Germline CDR1 and CDR2: SNHLY and FYNNEI. Trimming removed 2 bases from V and 6 bases from J, with 5 bases in between. The CDR3 covers 11 residues. The CDR3 nucleotides read TGTGCCAGCAGTGAAATGGCCGAGCAGTACTTC. It is translated as CASSEMAEQYF.

Note on this clone: This CDR3 is also generated by other DNA sequences in the sample. V gene TRBV2 combines with J gene TRBJ1-5, with 11 bases aligning to TRBD1. Trimming cost V 4 bases and J 2 bases; bases outside gene matches: 1. The CDR3 totals 15 residues. The germline V gene encodes CDR1 SNHLY and CDR2 FYNNEI. CDR3 coding DNA: TGTGCCAGCAGTGGGACAGGGGGCCGCAATCAGCCCCAGCATTTT. It is translated as CASSGTGGRNQPQHF.

J is TRBJ1-4 and V is TRBV28, with D unresolved. Deletions cut 2 bases from V and 0 bases from J, with 13 bases between. Germline V gene sequence: CDR1 MDHEN, CDR2 SYDVKM. The CDR3 contains 17 residues. For the CDR3, the DNA is TGTGCCAGCAGTTTAGTGTCTGCCGGAGCAACTAATGAAAAACTGTTTTTT. It specifies CASSLVSAGATNEKLFF.

The chain couples TRBV6-1 to TRBJ2-3, with 7 bases identical to TRBD2. Germline V lookup: CDR1 MNHNS, CDR2 SASEGT. There are 15 residues in the CDR3. Unmatched junction bases numbered 11, after V lost 10 bases and J lost 1 base. The CDR3 DNA reads as TGTGCCATACCACGAGTGGCGGGAGGCACAGATACGCAGTATTTT. Residues: CAIPRVAGGTDTQYF.

This sequence joins TRBV27 and TRBJ1-1; D is unresolved. V was clipped by 6 bases and J by 5 bases, with 19 bases between them. The CDR3 consists of 15 residues. Germline assignment: CDR1 MNHEY and CDR2 SMNVEV (reference sequence). The CDR3: CASSTLGVSRTEAFF. The DNA of the CDR3 is TGTGCCAGCAGCACTCTTGGGGTGTCAAGGACTGAAGCTTTCTTT.

In regard to this clone: This sample also contains other DNA sequences that code for the same CDR3. The CDR3 bases are TGTGCCAGCAGTCCCGGGACTAGCGGAAACACCGGGGAGCTGTTTTTT. Its protein product is CASSPGTSGNTGELFF. The rearrangement uses TRBV28 and TRBJ2-2; TRBD2 matches 11 bases. CDR3 length: 16 residues. CDR1 is MDHEN, CDR2 SYDVKM, per germline. Losses at the gene ends were 5 bases for V and 2 bases for J; bases not matched to a gene: 4.

CDR3 region: CASSWDRVEQYF. CDR3 coding DNA: TGTGCCAGCAGCTGGGACAGGGTCGAGCAGTACTTC. The V and J genes are TRBV11-2 and TRBJ2-7; TRBD1 matches 9 bases. The trim removed 4 bases at V and 6 bases at J, leaving 1 base unmatched. CDR1 and CDR2 (germline): SGHAT, FQNNGV. CDR3 length: 12 amino acids.

The chain carries TRBV7-9 and TRBJ2-2; D possibly corresponds to TRBD2 (5 bases). The CDR3 covers 14 residues. V dropped 5 bases and J dropped 5 bases, with 12 bases sitting between them. Germline assignment: CDR1 SEHNR and CDR2 FQNEAQ (reference sequence). The CDR3: CASSPRAETGELFF. The CDR3 nucleotides are TGTGCCAGCAGCCCACGAGCGGAGACCGGGGAGCTGTTTTTT.

This clone showed up just once. The chain links TRBV14 to TRBJ2-1; TRBD2 matches at 8 bases. This CDR3 has 17 residues. Unmatched junction bases numbered 8, after V lost 0 bases and J lost 4 bases. The germline V gene has CDR1 SGHDN and CDR2 FVKESK. The CDR3 DNA reads TGTGCCAGCAGCCAAGATCGGATTAGCGGGATGTACAATGAGCAGTTCTTC. It specifies CASSQDRISGMYNEQFF. The variable domain in full, completed from reference TRBV14 and TRBJ2-1, reads EAGVTQFPSHSVIEKGQTVTLRCDPISGHDNLYWYRRVMGKEIKFLLHFVKESKQDESGMPNNRFLAERTGGTYSTLKVQPAELEDSGVYFCASSQDRISGMYNEQFFGPGTRLTVL.

The chain uses TRBV6-7 and TRBJ2-2, with D uncertain. TRBV6-7 is given ORF status, its function remaining uncertain. The CDR3 runs to 13 residues. V was shortened by 6 bases and J by 0 bases, with 5 bases between the two germline ends. In nucleotides, the CDR3 is TGTGCCAGCAGGAGGCCGAACACCGGGGAGCTGTTTTTT. It codes for CASRRPNTGELFF.

This chain joins TRBV28 and TRBJ2-7; D is uncertain. CDR1 is MDHEN and CDR2 is SYDVKM in the germline V gene. This CDR3 region has 15 residues. Trimming shortened V by 5 bases and J by 5 bases, and 19 bases separated the two germline ends. In DNA form, the CDR3 reads TGTGCCAGCAGTCCCCCCCGGGCCCATAACAACGAGCAGTACTTC. Encoded protein: CASSPPRAHNNEQYF. Looking up the rest from reference TRBV28 and TRBJ2-7 gives the full variable domain: DVKVTQSSRYLVKRTGEKVFLECVQDMDHENMFWYRQDPGLGLRLIYFSYDVKMKEKGDIPEGYSVSREKKERFSLILESASTNQTSMYLCASSPPRAHNNEQYFGPGTRLTVT.

The chain has TRBV2 and TRBJ2-7; TRBD1 is a possible D gene (6 bases). The CDR3 length is 12 residues. The V end was cut by 3 bases, the J end by 7 bases, with 10 bases between. Germline lookup yields CDR1 SNHLY and CDR2 FYNNEI. For the CDR3, the DNA is TGTGCCAGCAGTGAGGTTCAGGGGGAGCAGTACTTC. It yields the protein CASSEVQGEQYF. Full variable domain (rest looked up from reference TRBV2 and TRBJ2-7): EPEVTQTPSHQVTQMGQEVILRCVPISNHLYFYWYRQILGQKVEFLVSFYNNEISEKSEIFDDQFSVERPDGSNFTLKIRSTKLEDSAMYFCASSEVQGEQYFGPGTRLTVT.